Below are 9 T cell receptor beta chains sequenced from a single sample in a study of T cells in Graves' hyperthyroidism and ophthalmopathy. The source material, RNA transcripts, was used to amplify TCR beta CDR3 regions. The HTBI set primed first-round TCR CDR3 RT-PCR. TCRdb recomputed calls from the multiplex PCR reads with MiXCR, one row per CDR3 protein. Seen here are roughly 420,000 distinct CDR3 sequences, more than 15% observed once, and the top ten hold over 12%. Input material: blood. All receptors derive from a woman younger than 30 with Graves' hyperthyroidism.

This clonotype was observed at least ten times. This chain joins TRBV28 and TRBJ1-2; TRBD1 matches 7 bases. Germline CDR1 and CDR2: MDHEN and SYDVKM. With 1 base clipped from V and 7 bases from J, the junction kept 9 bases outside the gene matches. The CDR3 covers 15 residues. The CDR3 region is CASSLSPRGISGYTF. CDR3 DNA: TGTGCCAGCAGTTTATCTCCCAGGGGGATCTCTGGCTACACCTTC.

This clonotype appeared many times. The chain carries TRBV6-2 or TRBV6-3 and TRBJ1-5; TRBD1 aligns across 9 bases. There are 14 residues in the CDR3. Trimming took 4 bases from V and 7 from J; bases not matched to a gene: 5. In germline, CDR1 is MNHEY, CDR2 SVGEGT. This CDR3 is CASSSTGGMQPQHF. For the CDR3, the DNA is TGTGCCAGCAGTTCGACAGGGGGTATGCAGCCCCAGCATTTT.

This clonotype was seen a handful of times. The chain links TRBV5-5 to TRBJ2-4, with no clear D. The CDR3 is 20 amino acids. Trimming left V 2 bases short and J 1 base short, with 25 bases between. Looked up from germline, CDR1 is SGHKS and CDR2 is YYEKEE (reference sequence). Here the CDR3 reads CASSFNRPSARLGAKNIQYF. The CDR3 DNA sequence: TGTGCCAGCAGCTTTAATCGCCCCAGTGCCAGACTTGGCGCCAAAAACATTCAGTACTTC.

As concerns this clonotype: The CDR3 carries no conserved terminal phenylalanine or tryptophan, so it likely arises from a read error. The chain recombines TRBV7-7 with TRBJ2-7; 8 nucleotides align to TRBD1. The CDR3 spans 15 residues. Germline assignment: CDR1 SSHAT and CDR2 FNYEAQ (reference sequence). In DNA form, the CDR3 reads TGTGCTAGCAGCTTATCCCCAGGGGGCGAATACGAGCAGTACCTC. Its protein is CASSLSPGGEYEQYL.

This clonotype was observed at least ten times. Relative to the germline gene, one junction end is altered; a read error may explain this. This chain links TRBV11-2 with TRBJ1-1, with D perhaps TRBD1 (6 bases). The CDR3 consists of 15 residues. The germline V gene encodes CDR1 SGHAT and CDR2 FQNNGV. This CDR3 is CASSLYNRDLPDAFF. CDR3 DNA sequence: TGTGCCAGCAGCTTGTACAACAGGGACTTACCTGATGCTTTCTTT.

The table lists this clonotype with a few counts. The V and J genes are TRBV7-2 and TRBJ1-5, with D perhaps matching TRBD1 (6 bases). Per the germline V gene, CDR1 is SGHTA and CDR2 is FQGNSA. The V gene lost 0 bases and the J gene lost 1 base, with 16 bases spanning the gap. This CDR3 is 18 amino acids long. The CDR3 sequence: CASSLARREGESNQPQHF. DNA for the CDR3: TGTGCCAGCAGCTTAGCGAGGAGGGAGGGGGAAAGCAATCAGCCCCAGCATTTT. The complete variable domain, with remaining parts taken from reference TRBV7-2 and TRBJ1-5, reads GAGVSQSPSNKVTEKGKDVELRCDPISGHTALYWYRQSLGQGLEFLIYFQGNSAPDKSGLPSDRFSAERTGGSVSTLTIQRTQQEDSAVYLCASSLARREGESNQPQHFGDGTRLSIL.

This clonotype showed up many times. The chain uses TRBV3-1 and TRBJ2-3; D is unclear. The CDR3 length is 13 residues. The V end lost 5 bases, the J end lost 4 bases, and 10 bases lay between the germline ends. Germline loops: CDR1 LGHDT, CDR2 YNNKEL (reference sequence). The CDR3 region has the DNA TGTGCCAGCAGCTCCCCTAAGGCAGATACGCAGTATTTT. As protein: CASSSPKADTQYF.

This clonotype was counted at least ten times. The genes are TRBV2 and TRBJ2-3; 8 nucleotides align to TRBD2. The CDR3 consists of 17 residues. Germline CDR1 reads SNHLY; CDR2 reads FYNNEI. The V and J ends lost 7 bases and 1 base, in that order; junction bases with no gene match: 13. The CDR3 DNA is TGTGCCAGCAATTTGGGACTGGCGGGGGGCCGCACAGATACGCAGTATTTT. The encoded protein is CASNLGLAGGRTDTQYF.

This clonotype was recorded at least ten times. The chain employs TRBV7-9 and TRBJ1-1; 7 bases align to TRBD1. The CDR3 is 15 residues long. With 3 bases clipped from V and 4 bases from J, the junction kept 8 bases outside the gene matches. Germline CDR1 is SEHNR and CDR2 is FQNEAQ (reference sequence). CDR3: CASSFGGGDGTEAFF. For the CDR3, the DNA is TGTGCCAGCAGCTTCGGAGGGGGCGATGGCACTGAAGCTTTCTTT.